A selection of T cell receptor beta chains follows, all from one sample in a study of cytomegalovirus exposure and HLA in healthy donors. Assay: immunoSEQ multiplex PCR; the TCRdb copy retains only in-frame clones and omits some. The data contain 250,000 to 350,000 clones, more than 80% of them singletons. Sequenced: PBMCs. These receptors were obtained from a man in his forties in good health and CMV-seropositive. The CDR3 runs from the conserved cysteine through the conserved F or W. Each record gives: J gene, V gene, clone size, D gene, CDR3 DNA, CDR3 protein. A D gene is named only where the DNA matches it firmly. Rows give clone size only sometimes, using once, few, many, or a class for an expanded clone.

j_call: TRBJ2-2; v_call: TRBV7-3; clone_size: .; d_call: TRBD2; cdr3_nt: TGTGCCAGCAGCATGACTAGCGCCCCGATTGGGGAGCTGTTTTTT; cdr3_aa: CASSMTSAPIGELFF
j_call: TRBJ1-1; v_call: TRBV18; clone_size: once; d_call: TRBD1; cdr3_nt: TGTGCCAGCTCACCACTTCACAGGGGGGACACTGAAGCTTTCTTT; cdr3_aa: CASSPLHRGDTEAFF
j_call: TRBJ2-5; v_call: TRBV13; clone_size: .; d_call: TRBD2; cdr3_nt: TGTGCCAGCAGCTTACTGACTAGCGGGAGAGAAGAGACCCAGTACTTC; cdr3_aa: CASSLLTSGREETQYF
j_call: TRBJ2-3; v_call: TRBV7-6; clone_size: .; d_call: TRBD2; cdr3_nt: TGTGCCAGCAGCTTATTTGCTAGCGGAGCAACAGATACGCAGTATTTT; cdr3_aa: CASSLFASGATDTQYF
j_call: TRBJ2-1; v_call: TRBV5-1; clone_size: .; d_call: TRBD2; cdr3_nt: TGCGCCAGCAGCTTGGTGCCTAGCGGCTACAATGAGCAGTTCTTC; cdr3_aa: CASSLVPSGYNEQFF
j_call: TRBJ2-7; v_call: TRBV7-9; clone_size: .; d_call: .; cdr3_nt: TGTGCCAGCAGCTCAAGGGGCGACGAGTCCTACGAGCAGTACTTC; cdr3_aa: CASSSRGDESYEQYF
j_call: TRBJ1-3; v_call: TRBV4-3; clone_size: .; d_call: TRBD1; cdr3_nt: TGCGCCAGCAGCCACTCAAGACAGGGCCCTGGAAACACCATATATTTT; cdr3_aa: CASSHSRQGPGNTIYF
j_call: TRBJ2-7; v_call: TRBV5-4; clone_size: .; d_call: .; cdr3_nt: TGTGCCAGCAGCTTGGGCGTCGGGATCTCCTACGAGCAGTACTTC; cdr3_aa: CASSLGVGISYEQYF
j_call: TRBJ1-2; v_call: TRBV28; clone_size: .; d_call: .; cdr3_nt: TGTGCCAGCACCCCCCCGGGAATCCTTAACTATGGCTACACCTTC; cdr3_aa: CASTPPGILNYGYTF
j_call: TRBJ1-2; v_call: TRBV28; clone_size: .; d_call: .; cdr3_nt: TGTGCCAGCAGTCCCCCTTTAACAGGGAGTGGCTACACCTTC; cdr3_aa: CASSPPLTGSGYTF